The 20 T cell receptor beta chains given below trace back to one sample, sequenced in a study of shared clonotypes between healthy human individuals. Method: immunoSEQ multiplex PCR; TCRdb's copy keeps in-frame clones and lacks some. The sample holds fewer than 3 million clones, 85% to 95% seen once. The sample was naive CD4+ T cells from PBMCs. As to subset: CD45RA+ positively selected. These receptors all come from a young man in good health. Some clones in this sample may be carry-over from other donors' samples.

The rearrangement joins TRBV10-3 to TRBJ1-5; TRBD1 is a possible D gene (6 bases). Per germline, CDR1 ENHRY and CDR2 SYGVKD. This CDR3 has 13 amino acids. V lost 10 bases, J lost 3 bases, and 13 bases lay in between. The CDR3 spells CASGRDNNQPQHF. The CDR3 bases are TGTGCCAGCGGGAGGGACAACAATCAGCCCCAGCATTTT.

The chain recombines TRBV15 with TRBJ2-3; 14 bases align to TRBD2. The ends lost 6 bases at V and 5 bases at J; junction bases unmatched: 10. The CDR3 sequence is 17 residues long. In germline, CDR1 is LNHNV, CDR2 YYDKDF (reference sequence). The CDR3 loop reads CATSLGLAGASQDTQYF. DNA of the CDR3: TGTGCCACCAGTCTGGGACTAGCGGGAGCTAGTCAAGATACGCAGTATTTT.

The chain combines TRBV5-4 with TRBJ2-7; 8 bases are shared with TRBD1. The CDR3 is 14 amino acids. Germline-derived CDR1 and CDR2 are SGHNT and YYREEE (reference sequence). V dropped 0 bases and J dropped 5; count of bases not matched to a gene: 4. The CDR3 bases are TGTGCCAGCAGCTTGGCCGGGACAGGCCACGAGCAGTACTTC. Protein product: CASSLAGTGHEQYF.

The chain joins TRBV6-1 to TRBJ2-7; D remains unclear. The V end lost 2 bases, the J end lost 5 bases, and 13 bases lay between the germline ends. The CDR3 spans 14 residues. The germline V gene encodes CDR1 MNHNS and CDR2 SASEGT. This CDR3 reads CASSEMVSLHEQYF. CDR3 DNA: TGTGCCAGCAGTGAAATGGTTTCTCTACACGAGCAGTACTTC.

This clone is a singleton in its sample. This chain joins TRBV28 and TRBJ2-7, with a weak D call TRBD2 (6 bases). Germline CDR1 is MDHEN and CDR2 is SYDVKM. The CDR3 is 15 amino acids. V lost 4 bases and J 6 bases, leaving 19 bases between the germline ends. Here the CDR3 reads CASSSPGVRASEQYF. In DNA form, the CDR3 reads TGTGCCAGCAGTTCCCCGGGAGTTCGAGCGTCCGAGCAGTACTTC.

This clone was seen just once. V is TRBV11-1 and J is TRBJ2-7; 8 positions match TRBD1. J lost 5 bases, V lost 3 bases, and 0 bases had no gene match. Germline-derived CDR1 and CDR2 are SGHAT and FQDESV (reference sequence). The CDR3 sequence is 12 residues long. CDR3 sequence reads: CASSLTGDEQYF. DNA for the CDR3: TGTGCCAGCAGCTTGACAGGGGACGAGCAGTACTTC.

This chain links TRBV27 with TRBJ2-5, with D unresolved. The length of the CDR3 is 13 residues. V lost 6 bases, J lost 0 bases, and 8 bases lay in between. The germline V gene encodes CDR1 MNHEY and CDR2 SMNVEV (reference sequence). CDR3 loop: CASSFHYQETQYF. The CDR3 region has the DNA TGTGCCAGCAGCTTCCATTACCAAGAGACCCAGTACTTC.

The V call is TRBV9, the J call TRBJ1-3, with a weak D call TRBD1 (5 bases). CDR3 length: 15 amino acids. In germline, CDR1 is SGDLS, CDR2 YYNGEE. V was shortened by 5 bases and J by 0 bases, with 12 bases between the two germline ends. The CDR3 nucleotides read TGTGCCAGCAGTAAAACAGGTATCTCTGGAAACACCATATATTTT. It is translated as CASSKTGISGNTIYF.

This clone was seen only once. The CDR3 bases are TGTGCCAGCAGCATAAGACAGGGATTCAAAGAGACCCAGTACTTC. It specifies CASSIRQGFKETQYF. The chain uses TRBV9 and TRBJ2-5; 7 positions match TRBD1. The CDR3 is made up of 15 amino acids. Germline CDR1 reads SGDLS; CDR2 reads YYNGEE. V shed 4 bases, J shed 3 bases, and the junction held 9 bases outside the gene matches.

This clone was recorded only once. The CDR3 region is CASSSYQGQGGNEQYF. CDR3 nucleotides: TGTGCCAGCAGTTCCTACCAGGGACAGGGAGGGAACGAGCAGTACTTC. This chain uses TRBV27 with TRBJ2-7; 9 bases align to TRBD1. J lost 5 bases, V lost 4 bases, and 12 bases had no gene match. Germline CDR1 reads MNHEY; CDR2 reads SMNVEV (reference sequence). The CDR3 totals 16 residues.

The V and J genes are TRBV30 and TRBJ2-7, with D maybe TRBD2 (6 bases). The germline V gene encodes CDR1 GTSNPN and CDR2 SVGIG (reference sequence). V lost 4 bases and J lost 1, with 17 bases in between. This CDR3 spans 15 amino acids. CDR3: CAWKVSSGRSYEQYF. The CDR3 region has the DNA TGTGCCTGGAAGGTGAGTAGCGGCAGATCCTACGAGCAGTACTTC.

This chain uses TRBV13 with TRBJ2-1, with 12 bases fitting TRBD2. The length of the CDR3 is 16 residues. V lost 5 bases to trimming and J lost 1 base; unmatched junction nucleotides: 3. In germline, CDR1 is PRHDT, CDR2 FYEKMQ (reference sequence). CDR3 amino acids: CASSTLAGGSYNEQFF. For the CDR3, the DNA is TGTGCCAGCAGCACCCTAGCGGGAGGGTCCTACAATGAGCAGTTCTTC.

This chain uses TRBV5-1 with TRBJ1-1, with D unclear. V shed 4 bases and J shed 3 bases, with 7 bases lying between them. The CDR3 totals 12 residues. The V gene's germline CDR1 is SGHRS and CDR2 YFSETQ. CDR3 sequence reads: CASSEGYTEAFF. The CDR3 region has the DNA TGCGCCAGCAGCGAAGGGTACACTGAAGCTTTCTTT.

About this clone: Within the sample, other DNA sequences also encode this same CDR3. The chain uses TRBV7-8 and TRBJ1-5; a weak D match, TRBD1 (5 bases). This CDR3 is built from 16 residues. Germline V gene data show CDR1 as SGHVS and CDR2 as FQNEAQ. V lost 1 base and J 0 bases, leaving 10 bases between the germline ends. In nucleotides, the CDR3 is TGTGCCAGCAGCTTAGAAGGGGCCTATAGCAATCAGCCCCAGCATTTT. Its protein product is CASSLEGAYSNQPQHF. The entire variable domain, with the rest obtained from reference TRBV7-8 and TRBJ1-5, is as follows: GAGVSQSPRYKVAKRGQDVALRCDPISGHVSLFWYQQALGQGPEFLTYFQNEAQLDKSGLPSDRFFAERPEGSVSTLKIQRTQQEDSAVYLCASSLEGAYSNQPQHFGDGTRLSIL.

CDR3 coding DNA: TGTGCCAGTAAGGGACATTCCCTTTATAGCAATCAGCCCCAGCATTTT. It yields the protein CASKGHSLYSNQPQHF. The J gene is TRBJ1-5, the V gene TRBV19; a possible D gene is TRBD1 (6 bases). Germline CDR1 is LNHDA and CDR2 is SQIVND (reference sequence). V was clipped by 7 bases and J by 0 bases, with 16 bases between them. This CDR3 has 16 amino acids. Looking up the rest from reference TRBV19 and TRBJ1-5 gives the full variable domain: DGGITQSPKYLFRKEGQNVTLSCEQNLNHDAMYWYRQDPGQGLRLIYYSQIVNDFQKGDIAEGYSVSREKKESFPLTVTSAQKNPTAFYLCASKGHSLYSNQPQHFGDGTRLSIL.

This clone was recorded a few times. The CDR3 loop reads CAWSPTGVGEKLFF. CDR3 DNA sequence: TGTGCCTGGAGTCCGACAGGGGTGGGAGAAAAACTGTTTTTT. The chain couples TRBV30 to TRBJ1-4, with 8 bases matching TRBD1. This CDR3 region has 14 residues. Trimming took 2 bases from V and 8 from J; bases not matched to a gene: 7. The V gene's germline CDR1 is GTSNPN and CDR2 SVGIG (reference sequence).

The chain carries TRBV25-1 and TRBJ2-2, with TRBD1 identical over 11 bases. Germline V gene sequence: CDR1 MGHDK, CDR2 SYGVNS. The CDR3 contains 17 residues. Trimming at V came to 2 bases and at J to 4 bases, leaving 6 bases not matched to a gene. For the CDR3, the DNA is TGTGCCAGCAGTGAACGACCGGGACAGGGGGGCACCGGGGAGCTGTTTTTT. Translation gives CASSERPGQGGTGELFF.

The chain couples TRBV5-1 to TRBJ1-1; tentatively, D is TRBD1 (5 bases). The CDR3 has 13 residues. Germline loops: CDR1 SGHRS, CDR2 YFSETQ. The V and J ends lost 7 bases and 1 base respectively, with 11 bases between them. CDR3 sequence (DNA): TGCGCCAGCGGCGAAGGGGCGAACACTGAAGCTTTCTTT. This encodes CASGEGANTEAFF. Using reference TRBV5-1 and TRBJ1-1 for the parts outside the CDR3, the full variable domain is KAGVTQTPRYLIKTRGQQVTLSCSPISGHRSVSWYQQTPGQGLQFLFEYFSETQRNKGNFPGRFSGRQFSNSRSEMNVSTLELGDSALYLCASGEGANTEAFFGQGTRLTVV.

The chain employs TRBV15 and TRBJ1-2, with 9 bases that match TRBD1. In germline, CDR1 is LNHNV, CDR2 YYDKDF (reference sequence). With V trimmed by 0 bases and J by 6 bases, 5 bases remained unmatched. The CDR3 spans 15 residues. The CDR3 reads CATSRDGTGIDGYTF. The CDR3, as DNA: TGTGCCACCAGCAGAGATGGGACAGGGATCGATGGCTACACCTTC.

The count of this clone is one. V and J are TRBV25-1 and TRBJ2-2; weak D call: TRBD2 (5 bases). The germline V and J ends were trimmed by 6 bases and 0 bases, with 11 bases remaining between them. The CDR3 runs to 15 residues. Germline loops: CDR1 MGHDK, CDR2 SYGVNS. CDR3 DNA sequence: TGTGCCAGCAGCAGAGGAGGCGCGAACACCGGGGAGCTGTTTTTT. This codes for CASSRGGANTGELFF.